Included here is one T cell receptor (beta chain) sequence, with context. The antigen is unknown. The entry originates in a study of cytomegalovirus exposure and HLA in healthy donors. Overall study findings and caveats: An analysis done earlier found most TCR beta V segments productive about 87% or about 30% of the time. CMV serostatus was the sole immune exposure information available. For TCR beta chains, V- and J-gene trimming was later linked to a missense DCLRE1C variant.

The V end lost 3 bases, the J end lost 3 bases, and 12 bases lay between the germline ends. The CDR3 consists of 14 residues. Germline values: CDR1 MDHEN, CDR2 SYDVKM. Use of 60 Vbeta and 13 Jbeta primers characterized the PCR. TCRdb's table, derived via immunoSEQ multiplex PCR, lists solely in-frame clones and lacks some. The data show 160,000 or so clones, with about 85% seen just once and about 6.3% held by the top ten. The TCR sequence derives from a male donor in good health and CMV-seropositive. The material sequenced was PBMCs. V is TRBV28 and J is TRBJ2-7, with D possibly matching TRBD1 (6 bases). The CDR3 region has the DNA TGTGCCAGCAGTTTCTACCGGGACATCTACGAGCAGTACTTC. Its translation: CASSFYRDIYEQYF.